These 3 T cell receptor beta chains were sequenced from one sample in a study of T-cell reconstitution after alpha-beta-depleted transplantation in children. Using unique molecular identifiers, the investigators prepared the TCRbeta library. TCRdb passed the PCR reads through MiXCR, listing each CDR3 protein once. The table includes 200,000 to 300,000 distinct CDR3 sequences, under 30% detected once. The specimen comprised PBMCs, sampled before TCRalphabeta/CD19-depleted stem cell transplant. The receptors stem from a girl aged 2-9 years with Fanconi anemia, due to receive a stem cell transplant.

The chain couples TRBV6-1 to TRBJ2-1, with unresolved D. This CDR3 spans 14 amino acids. Trimming cost V 9 bases and J 2 bases, with 14 bases left between them. CDR1 is MNHNS, CDR2 SASEGT, per germline. The CDR3 is CASTPASAYNEQFF. In DNA, the CDR3 is TGTGCCAGTACCCCAGCGAGCGCCTACAATGAGCAGTTCTTC.

This clonotype was found a few times. CDR3 amino acids: CASRWTDRDEQYF. The DNA for the CDR3 is TGTGCCAGCCGCTGGACAGACAGGGACGAGCAGTACTTC. V usage is TRBV28 and J usage is TRBJ2-7, with 7 bases aligning to TRBD1. This CDR3 is 13 amino acids long. The germline V gene has CDR1 MDHEN and CDR2 SYDVKM. V shed 8 bases and J 5 bases; nucleotides not matched to a gene: 9. The full variable domain, with the rest looked up from reference TRBV28 and TRBJ2-7, is DVKVTQSSRYLVKRTGEKVFLECVQDMDHENMFWYRQDPGLGLRLIYFSYDVKMKEKGDIPEGYSVSREKKERFSLILESASTNQTSMYLCASRWTDRDEQYFGPGTRLTVT.

This clonotype has only a few counts. V usage is TRBV29-1 and J usage is TRBJ2-5, with 9 nucleotides matching TRBD1. The trim removed 5 bases at V and 2 bases at J, leaving 9 bases unmatched. The CDR3 consists of 15 residues. CDR1 is SQVTM and CDR2 is ANQGSEA in the germline V gene. DNA of the CDR3: TGCAGCGTTAACGGACAGGGGAACGGTCAAGAGACCCAGTACTTC. As protein: CSVNGQGNGQETQYF.